The clone carrying this T cell receptor (beta chain) showed up many times. The data derive from a study of early T cells in non-severe SARS-CoV-2 infection. TCRdb passed the 5' RACE reads through MiXCR, listing each CDR3 protein once. The sample consists of 88,000 or so distinct CDR3 sequences, under 15% of them appearing once. Germline V gene lookup returns CDR1 MNHEY and CDR2 SVGEGT. The germline V and J ends were trimmed by 5 bases and 2 bases, with 9 bases remaining between them. CDR3 length: 13 residues. The J gene is TRBJ1-1, the V gene TRBV6-2 or TRBV6-3; D not resolved. Sequenced: whole blood. This receptor was identified in an adult who was a healthcare worker with PCR-confirmed SARS-CoV-2 infection or an uninfected control (not recorded which). The CDR3 DNA is TGTGCCAGCAGTCTCGGACTCAACACTGAAGCTTTCTTT. Translation: CASSLGLNTEAFF.